This T cell receptor (beta chain) was captured in a study of CD8 T cells in Susac syndrome. When the RNA was reverse transcribed, random hexamers were used with an input of about 0.45 to 1 ug. TCRdb fed the immunoSEQ multiplex PCR reads into MiXCR, producing one record per CDR3 protein. Here the sample spans tens of thousands of distinct CDR3 sequences, approximately 95% being singletons. Diagnostic criteria for definite or probable disease, in their recently defined form, were met by the patients with Susac syndrome. TEMRA cells were enriched by FACS, while CD8+ and CD4+ T cells were obtained through a negative isolation that was performed magnetically. V was cut by 1 base and J by 7 bases, with 25 bases left in between. Per germline, CDR1 SGHTA and CDR2 FQGNSA. The CDR3 runs to 18 residues.

Sequencing was carried out using CD8+ T cells from PBMCs. V and J are TRBV7-2 and TRBJ2-5; the D is unclear. The clonotype comes from a human donor with Susac syndrome. This CDR3 is CASSLEVFVGRQVGTQYF. The CDR3 coding sequence is TGTGCCAGCAGCTTAGAGGTTTTTGTGGGCCGACAAGTCGGGACCCAGTACTTC.